Reported below is one T cell receptor beta chain. From the RACE reads, TCRdb called clonotypes with MiXCR, one entry per CDR3 protein. The sample includes about 120,000 distinct CDR3 sequences, around 10% of them seen just once. Time point: patch test 3, about 24 weeks after DPC sensitization. Stated treatment: therapeutic diphenylcyclopropenone sensitization with weekly scalp DPC. These data belong to a study of human T cells and chemical hapten exposure. The CDR3 runs to 14 residues. V lost 5 bases, J lost 6 bases, and 10 bases stayed unmatched. Germline values: CDR1 SGHAT, CDR2 FQNNGV. This TCR was recovered from a woman between 50 and 59 years old with alopecia areata. Some clones in this sample may be carry-over from other donors' samples. The V gene is TRBV11-2, the J gene TRBJ2-7; TRBD2 matches 7 bases. The material sequenced was whole blood, taken in connection with sensitization to the hapten diphenylcyclopropenone (DPC). CDR3 in DNA: TGTGCCAGCAGCCACAGTTTCCTAGCGGCCGAGCAGTACTTC. This encodes CASSHSFLAAEQYF.